This TCR beta chain emerged from a study of CD8 T cells in ankylosing spondylitis. For this clonotype: No antigen is known for it.

Notes on the study in general: Clones tied to disease were said to be significantly enriched in matched ankylosing spondylitis synovial fluid.

TCRdb re-called the 5' RACE reads with MiXCR, one entry per CDR3 protein. The data show more than 150,000 distinct CDR3 sequences, about 9.9% seen once. The source material was blood, either unsorted or a sorted T cell fraction (not recorded which). This receptor was identified in a male donor with ankylosing spondylitis or in good health (not recorded which).

The DNA for the CDR3 is TGCGCCAGCGGCCTAGCGGGGGGAAAAAACGAGCAGTACTTC. Translation: CASGLAGGKNEQYF. This chain uses TRBV23-1 with TRBJ2-7, with 11 bases lining up with TRBD2. TRBV23-1 is annotated as an ORF whose role is uncertain. V was pared by 8 bases and J by 5 bases, with 8 bases of the junction left unmatched. The CDR3 extends over 14 amino acids.